The source of this TCR beta chain is a study of blood T cell repertoires in COVID-19. In the authors' workflow: Estimates of nucleated cell counts were drawn from the amplification of reference gene primers. Repertoires were generated with immunoSEQ multiplex PCR, while TCRdb's copy carries only in-frame clones and drops some. V and J calls and clone size are those listed in that table; D and trimming were worked out from the DNA. The data contain roughly 120,000 clones, approximately 85% of them singletons. The CDR3 is 17 amino acids. V lost 5 bases, J lost 3 bases, and 7 bases stayed unmatched. CDR1 PRHDT and CDR2 FYEKMQ come from the germline V gene (reference sequence).

The sequencing input was peripheral blood. The receptor comes from a woman in her sixties with COVID-19, enrolled during active disease. The J gene is TRBJ2-6, the V gene TRBV13; TRBD2 aligns across 10 bases. The CDR3 DNA follows: TGTGCCAGCAGCGGGAGCGGGGGGGCCGGTGGGGCCAACGTCCTGACTTTC. The encoded protein is CASSGSGGAGGANVLTF.